These T cell receptor beta chains were read from a single sample in a study of spatial heterogeneity in lung cancer. From the 5' RACE reads, TCRdb called clonotypes with MiXCR, one entry per CDR3 protein. This sample has around 40,000 distinct CDR3 sequences, with around 5.5% found just once. Sequenced here: PBMCs, sampled at surgery. The receptors come from a male donor with early-stage non-small cell lung cancer. CDR3s include the opening cysteine and the closing phenylalanine or tryptophan. Clone size is given for some rows only: seen once, a few or many times, or a class if the clone is expanded.

j_gene,v_gene,abundance,CDR3aa
TRBJ2-1,TRBV7-2,many,CASSLDSSSYNEQFF
TRBJ1-2,TRBV28,many,CASSLGPGQVGLDYGYTF
TRBJ2-6,TRBV4-2,few,CASSQGDNSGANVLTF
TRBJ2-3,TRBV5-6,many,CASSWGGFGGADTQYF
TRBJ2-1,TRBV7-2,few,CASSLGKTYNEQFF
TRBJ1-5,TRBV5-6,.,CASSLDRGRQPQHF
TRBJ2-7,TRBV27,many,CATGFTGNEQYF
TRBJ2-3,TRBV18,.,CASSETGGKDTQYF
TRBJ1-6,TRBV12-3/TRBV12-4,many,CASSLGQGLNSPLHF
TRBJ2-3,TRBV19,.,CASSLGQGTDTQYF
TRBJ2-5,TRBV28,.,CASSHPSPQETQYF
TRBJ1-1,TRBV30,few,CAYKLNYGRENTEAFF
TRBJ2-7,TRBV20-1,many,CSARGPGQGMFGYEQYF
TRBJ1-3,TRBV29-1,many,CSVEEGAGGNTIYF
TRBJ1-5,TRBV6-2/TRBV6-3,many,CASSYGYQPQHF
TRBJ2-3,TRBV5-6,medium-sized,CASSPLLSGERTDTQYF
TRBJ1-1,TRBV13,many,CASSQGSNTEAFF
TRBJ1-4,TRBV6-1,.,CASRMRRGPTTNEKLFF
TRBJ2-5,TRBV5-4,few,CASSLGLAGDQETQYF
TRBJ1-6,TRBV7-8,.,CASSLEGQAISSYNSPLHF
TRBJ2-3,TRBV12-3/TRBV12-4,few,CASSLTPRGGGASDTQYF
TRBJ1-6,TRBV6-1,many,CASIRFVAEDSPLHF
TRBJ1-3,TRBV7-6,few,CASSLGGNTIYF
TRBJ2-5,TRBV12-3/TRBV12-4,many,CASSLGHGPQETQYF
TRBJ1-6,TRBV18,many,CASSPPGGYNSPLHF
TRBJ2-1,TRBV2,many,CASSEGQGLDNEQFF
TRBJ2-4,TRBV20-1,few,CSAREFHGPADIQYF
TRBJ1-2,TRBV20-1,many,CSAGTEDYGYTF
TRBJ2-1,TRBV3-1,many,CASSQDWTGVNEQFF
TRBJ2-1,TRBV2,few,CASSPTGRIEEQFF
TRBJ2-2,TRBV20-1,many,CSAAPLARNTGELFF
TRBJ2-1,TRBV20-1,many,CSAIGEGAPRSEQFF
TRBJ1-4,TRBV7-9,many,CASSLEGRAAEKLFF
TRBJ2-1,TRBV4-1,.,CASSQGYRGLFPPYNEQFF
TRBJ1-1,TRBV11-3,many,CASSFTENTEAFF
TRBJ1-5,TRBV7-9,few,CASSRSGTGYNSNQPQHF
TRBJ2-1,TRBV19,many,CASSVYNEQFF
TRBJ2-2,TRBV2,many,CASSESQGNTGELFF
TRBJ1-6,TRBV30,.,CAWRGTFKAPLHF
TRBJ1-2,TRBV28,.,CASSSGPDGYTF
TRBJ1-1,TRBV28,many,CASSLSGQGDTEAFF
TRBJ2-1,TRBV7-9,few,CASRRGTDSYNEQFF
TRBJ1-2,TRBV10-3,many,CAISGSGQGAVYGYTF